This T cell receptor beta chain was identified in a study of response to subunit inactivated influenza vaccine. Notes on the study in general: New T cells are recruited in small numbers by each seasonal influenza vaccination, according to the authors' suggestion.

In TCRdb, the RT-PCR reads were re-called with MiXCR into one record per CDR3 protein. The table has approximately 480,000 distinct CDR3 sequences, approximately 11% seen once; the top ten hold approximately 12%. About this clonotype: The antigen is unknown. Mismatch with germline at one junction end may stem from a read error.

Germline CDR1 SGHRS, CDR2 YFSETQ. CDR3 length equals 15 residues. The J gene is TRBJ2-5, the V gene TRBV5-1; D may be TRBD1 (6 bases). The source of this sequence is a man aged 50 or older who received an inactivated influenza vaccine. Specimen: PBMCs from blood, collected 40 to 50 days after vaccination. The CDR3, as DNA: TGCGCCAGCACCCAACAGGGTATCAACCAAGAGACCCAGTATTTC. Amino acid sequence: CASTQQGINQETQYF.